These 28 T cell receptor beta chains were sequenced from one sample in a study of blood T cell repertoires in COVID-19. This table comes from immunoSEQ multiplex PCR, and its TCRdb copy is limited to in-frame clones, with some not included. The repertoire includes fewer than 250,000 clones, approximately 80% of them detected once, and 6% to 9.5% sits in the top ten. Sequenced: peripheral blood. The receptors come from a woman aged 45-65 years with acute or convalescent COVID-19.

This chain joins TRBV7-3 and TRBJ2-3; 11 nucleotides agree with TRBD2. Trimming took 5 bases from V and 9 from J; bases not matched to a gene: 13. Germline assignment: CDR1 SGHTA and CDR2 FQGTGA. The CDR3 consists of 16 residues. The DNA of the CDR3 is TGTGCCAGCAGCCCATCACTAGCGGGGGCCCGCAACACGCAGTATTTT. Its translation is CASSPSLAGARNTQYF.

The chain uses TRBV7-3 and TRBJ2-2; 8 bases align to TRBD2. From germline, CDR1 is SGHTA and CDR2 FQGTGA. The CDR3 has 14 amino acids. Trimming took 5 bases from V and 6 from J; bases not matched to a gene: 5. The CDR3 protein is CASSMGTSAGELFF. The CDR3 nucleotides are TGTGCCAGCAGCATGGGGACTAGTGCCGGGGAGCTGTTTTTT.

The genes are TRBV13 and TRBJ1-2; D uncertain. The CDR3 sequence is 14 residues long. The V end lost 6 bases, the J end lost 4 bases, and 15 bases lay between the germline ends. Germline V gene sequence: CDR1 PRHDT, CDR2 FYEKMQ (reference sequence). As DNA, the CDR3 is TGTGCCAGCAGGAAACAGCGGGATTCCTATGGCTACACCTTC. Encoded protein: CASRKQRDSYGYTF.

This clone was observed a single time. In nucleotides, the CDR3 is TGTGCCTGGAGTCAACAGGGGGCGAGGTCACCCCTCCACTTT. This translates into CAWSQQGARSPLHF. This chain connects TRBV30 to TRBJ1-6, with 9 positions matching TRBD1. The CDR3 is made up of 14 amino acids. The ends lost 2 bases at V and 10 bases at J; junction bases unmatched: 6. Germline V gene lookup returns CDR1 GTSNPN and CDR2 SVGIG (reference sequence).

V is TRBV5-6 and J is TRBJ1-2; D may be TRBD1 (5 bases). Trimming removed 1 base from V and 4 bases from J, with 11 bases in between. CDR1 and CDR2 (germline): SGHDT, YYEEEE. The CDR3 totals 14 residues. In DNA form, the CDR3 reads TGTGCCAGCAGCTTGAACAGGTTCGCCTATGGCTACACCTTC. This gives the protein CASSLNRFAYGYTF. Complete variable domain (other parts from reference TRBV5-6 and TRBJ1-2): DAGVTQSPTHLIKTRGQQVTLRCSPKSGHDTVSWYQQALGQGPQFIFQYYEEEERQRGNFPDRFSGHQFPNYSSELNVNALLLGDSALYLCASSLNRFAYGYTFGSGTRLTVV.

This clone has only one observation. This chain joins TRBV6-5 and TRBJ1-3; 8 bases align to TRBD1. J gave up 2 bases and V 5 bases, and 5 bases lay outside the gene matches. In germline, CDR1 is MNHEY, CDR2 SVGAGI. This CDR3 is built from 15 residues. CDR3 nucleotide sequence: TGTGCCAGCAGTCCGGACAGGGATGCTGGAAACACCATATATTTT. It translates to CASSPDRDAGNTIYF.

This sequence joins TRBV11-2 and TRBJ2-2, with D perhaps TRBD2 (6 bases). Germline V gives CDR1 SGHAT, CDR2 FQNNGV. The germline V and J ends were trimmed by 3 bases and 3 bases, with 8 bases remaining between them. The CDR3 length is 14 residues. CDR3 residues: CASSLGLDTGELFF. CDR3 nucleotide sequence: TGTGCCAGCAGCTTGGGACTCGACACCGGGGAGCTGTTTTTT. The whole variable domain, remainder taken from reference TRBV11-2 and TRBJ2-2, is EAGVAQSPRYKIIEKRQSVAFWCNPISGHATLYWYQQILGQGPKLLIQFQNNGVVDDSQLPKDRFSAERLKGVDSTLKIQPAKLEDSAVYLCASSLGLDTGELFFGEGSRLTVL.

Worth noting for this clone: Other DNA sequences in this sample translate to the same CDR3. The rearrangement uses TRBV4-3 and TRBJ2-7; tentatively, D is TRBD2 (5 bases). This CDR3 is 13 amino acids long. V gave up 0 bases and J gave up 3 bases, with 6 bases separating them. The germline V gene encodes CDR1 LGHNA and CDR2 YSLEER. CDR3 in amino acids: CASSQDRGYEQYF. As DNA, the CDR3 is TGCGCCAGCAGCCAAGATCGGGGCTACGAGCAGTACTTC.

The chain joins TRBV4-3 to TRBJ1-3; D unclear. The V end was cut by 0 bases, the J end by 0 bases, with 9 bases between. The CDR3 is made up of 16 amino acids. The germline gives CDR1 LGHNA, CDR2 YSLEER. The CDR3 nucleotides read TGCGCCAGCAGCCAAGAAGCGGGCAACTCTGGAAACACCATATATTTT. Translating it yields CASSQEAGNSGNTIYF.

This clone was seen more than once but under ten times. The chain has TRBV6-6 and TRBJ2-5, with TRBD1 identical over 10 bases. The CDR3 extends over 15 amino acids. Germline V lookup: CDR1 MNHNY, CDR2 SVGAGI (reference sequence). The V segment lost 5 bases and the J segment 1 base; nucleotides outside the gene matches: 4. The CDR3 DNA is TGTGCCAGCAGTCCTTGGGACAGGGGCCAAGAGACCCAGTACTTC. It encodes CASSPWDRGQETQYF.

V is TRBV28 and J is TRBJ2-3; 12 bases fit TRBD2. The germline gives CDR1 MDHEN, CDR2 SYDVKM. V dropped 6 bases and J dropped 14; count of bases not matched to a gene: 12. The CDR3 totals 14 residues. CDR3 sequence: CASSHLAGGPIPYF. In DNA form, the CDR3 reads TGTGCCAGCAGCCATCTAGCGGGAGGGCCCATTCCGTATTTT. Supplemented by reference TRBV28 and TRBJ2-3, the full variable domain reads DVKVTQSSRYLVKRTGEKVFLECVQDMDHENMFWYRQDPGLGLRLIYFSYDVKMKEKGDIPEGYSVSREKKERFSLILESASTNQTSMYLCASSHLAGGPIPYFGPGTRLTVL.

This chain links TRBV9 with TRBJ2-1; the match to TRBD2 covers 8 bases. This CDR3 comprises 14 residues. V lost 0 bases and J lost 7; bases outside the gene matches: 3. The V gene's germline CDR1 is SGDLS and CDR2 YYNGEE. The CDR3 region has the DNA TGTGCCAGCAGCGTAGGGGGACTAGAGAATGAGCAGTTCTTC. It encodes CASSVGGLENEQFF.

The chain joins TRBV6-6 to TRBJ2-7; 10 bases are shared with TRBD1. V lost 5 bases, J lost 5 bases, and 9 bases stayed unmatched. This CDR3 comprises 15 residues. CDR1 MNHNY and CDR2 SVGAGI come from the germline V gene (reference sequence). CDR3 loop: CASSPGTGETNEQYF. The CDR3 DNA is TGTGCCAGCAGTCCCGGGACAGGGGAAACTAACGAGCAGTACTTC.

This chain links TRBV6-1 with TRBJ2-7; TRBD2 agrees at 13 bases. Germline assignment: CDR1 MNHNS and CDR2 SASEGT. The CDR3 has 16 residues. The trim removed 2 bases at V and 6 bases at J, leaving 7 bases unmatched. CDR3 in amino acids: CASSERLWTSGGEQYF. CDR3 nucleotides: TGTGCCAGCAGTGAAAGGTTGTGGACTAGCGGGGGCGAGCAGTACTTC.

This sequence joins TRBV28 and TRBJ1-5; D remains unclear. The V end was cut by 5 bases, the J end by 9 bases, with 14 bases between. From germline, CDR1 is MDHEN and CDR2 SYDVKM. The CDR3 totals 13 residues. CDR3 amino acids: CASSLMESGPQHF. The CDR3 DNA sequence: TGTGCCAGCAGTCTAATGGAGAGCGGGCCCCAGCATTTT.

This chain connects TRBV5-4 to TRBJ1-1, with 10 bases identical to TRBD1. Trimming at V came to 2 bases and at J to 3 bases, leaving 4 bases not matched to a gene. This CDR3 has 15 residues. Germline CDR1 and CDR2: SGHNT and YYREEE (reference sequence). CDR3 nucleotide sequence: TGTGCCAGCAGCTTAGGACAGGGGGGGCACACTGAAGCTTTCTTT. As protein: CASSLGQGGHTEAFF.

This clone has just one count. The rearrangement uses TRBV5-6 and TRBJ1-4; D is perhaps TRBD1 (5 bases). CDR3 length equals 15 residues. V lost 0 bases to trimming and J lost 4 bases, with 10 bases between them. Germline-derived CDR1 and CDR2 are SGHDT and YYEEEE. The CDR3 DNA sequence: TGTGCCAGCAGCTTGGAAGGGGCCCTTAATGAAAAACTGTTTTTT. This codes for CASSLEGALNEKLFF.

The rearrangement links TRBV4-2 to TRBJ2-1; TRBD2 agrees at 8 bases. V lost 0 bases to trimming and J lost 7 bases; unmatched junction nucleotides: 11. CDR1 is LGHNA and CDR2 is YNFKEQ in the germline V gene. The CDR3 totals 17 residues. The CDR3 bases are TGTGCCAGCAGCCAAGATCCCGGACTAGCAAGGGGGAATGAGCAGTTCTTC. Its protein product is CASSQDPGLARGNEQFF.

The chain carries TRBV19 and TRBJ2-3; D unresolved. CDR3 length: 12 residues. The germline CDR1 and CDR2 sequences are LNHDA and SQIVND (reference sequence). V lost 4 bases, J lost 6 bases, and 8 bases lay in between. CDR3 protein: CASSRWADTQYF. DNA for the CDR3: TGTGCCAGTAGTAGATGGGCGGATACGCAGTATTTT.

CDR3 region: CASSLAGGQTNYGYTF. CDR3 coding DNA: TGTGCCAGCAGCTTGGCGGGCGGACAGACTAACTATGGCTACACCTTC. This rearrangement joins TRBV7-9 to TRBJ1-2, with D possibly matching TRBD1 (6 bases). CDR3 length equals 16 residues. Germline loops: CDR1 SEHNR, CDR2 FQNEAQ (reference sequence). Trimming pared 3 bases from V and 0 bases from J, leaving 14 bases between.

The V and J genes are TRBV7-8 and TRBJ2-5, with TRBD2 matching over 8 bases. CDR1 and CDR2 from the germline V gene are SGHVS and FQNEAQ. The V segment lost 3 bases and the J segment 5 bases; nucleotides outside the gene matches: 8. The CDR3 spans 15 residues. The CDR3 loop is CASSFAGGRMETQYF. For the CDR3, the DNA is TGTGCCAGCAGCTTTGCGGGGGGCCGGATGGAGACCCAGTACTTC.

The rearrangement joins TRBV28 to TRBJ2-7; D ambiguous. Trimming stripped 7 bases from V and 0 bases from J, with 13 bases between. The CDR3 has 14 residues. CDR1 is MDHEN, CDR2 SYDVKM, per germline. In nucleotides, the CDR3 is TGTGCCAGCAACCCGGCAGGTTCCTCCTACGAGCAGTACTTC. Encoded protein: CASNPAGSSYEQYF.

The CDR3 protein is CSVDPGQGSGYTF. DNA of the CDR3: TGCAGCGTTGATCCCGGACAGGGGAGCGGCTACACCTTC. The chain carries TRBV29-1 and TRBJ1-2; 9 bases are shared with TRBD1. This CDR3 is 13 amino acids long. Germline V gives CDR1 SQVTM, CDR2 ANQGSEA. Germline trimming cut 3 bases from V and 8 bases from J; bases unmatched to any gene: 7.

V gene TRBV18 combines with J gene TRBJ2-7, with 13 bases identical to TRBD2. The CDR3 totals 15 residues. The trim removed 6 bases at V and 2 bases at J, leaving 4 bases unmatched. Germline V gene lookup returns CDR1 KGHSH and CDR2 LQKENI. The CDR3 coding sequence is TGTGCCAGCTCTGCCGGGACTAGCGGGACCTACGAGCAGTACTTC. As protein: CASSAGTSGTYEQYF.

The genes are TRBV7-2 and TRBJ1-5; D remains ambiguous. The ends were cut back, 5 bases at V and 0 bases at J, with 17 bases in the middle. CDR1 is SGHTA, CDR2 FQGNSA, per germline. This CDR3 contains 17 residues. DNA of the CDR3: TGTGCCAGCAGCCCTACCCCGACGGGGATTAGCAATCAGCCCCAGCATTTT. It specifies CASSPTPTGISNQPQHF.

The J gene is TRBJ2-3, the V gene TRBV2; a possible D gene is TRBD2 (5 bases). Germline assignment: CDR1 SNHLY and CDR2 FYNNEI. The CDR3 consists of 16 residues. Trimming cost V 3 bases and J 2 bases, with 15 bases left between them. CDR3 DNA: TGTGCCAGCAGTGACGGAGGCGGAGCTCTCACAGATACGCAGTATTTT. It codes for CASSDGGGALTDTQYF. Using reference TRBV2 and TRBJ2-3 for the parts outside the CDR3, the full variable domain is EPEVTQTPSHQVTQMGQEVILRCVPISNHLYFYWYRQILGQKVEFLVSFYNNEISEKSEIFDDQFSVERPDGSNFTLKIRSTKLEDSAMYFCASSDGGGALTDTQYFGPGTRLTVL.

The chain carries TRBV18 and TRBJ2-7, with TRBD2 matching over 9 bases. CDR1 KGHSH and CDR2 LQKENI come from the germline V gene. The J segment lost 9 bases and the V segment lost 3 bases, leaving 12 bases of the junction unmatched. This CDR3 is built from 15 residues. Here the CDR3 reads CASSPSGGSLEGQYF. The CDR3 DNA reads as TGTGCCAGCTCACCTAGCGGGGGATCCCTCGAGGGGCAGTACTTC.

V gene TRBV6-2 or TRBV6-3 combines with J gene TRBJ2-5; TRBD1 matches at 8 bases. The V gene end was trimmed by 5 bases and the J gene end by 3 bases; junction bases not matched to a gene: 8. This CDR3 spans 15 amino acids. Per the germline V gene, CDR1 is MNHEY and CDR2 is SVGEGT. The CDR3 DNA is TGTGCCAGCAGTCCCCTGGGACAGGTAGAAGAGACCCAGTACTTC. This encodes CASSPLGQVEETQYF.